This passage covers 11 T cell receptor beta chains from one sample sequenced in a study of cytomegalovirus exposure and HLA in healthy donors. Vbeta (60) and Jbeta (13) primers were used in the PCR. Produced via immunoSEQ multiplex PCR; TCRdb's table is partial and in-frame only. The sample has 150,000 or so clones; just over 75% are singletons. Sequencing was carried out using PBMCs. The receptors derive from a woman between 40 and 55 years old in good health and CMV-seronegative.

This rearrangement joins TRBV27 to TRBJ2-1, with a weak D call TRBD1 (6 bases). Germline CDR1 reads MNHEY; CDR2 reads SMNVEV (reference sequence). V was pared by 2 bases and J by 0 bases, with 14 bases between. The CDR3 runs 17 residues. The CDR3 is CASSLTLTGSSYNEQFF. CDR3 bases: TGTGCCAGCAGTTTAACCCTCACAGGGAGCTCCTACAATGAGCAGTTCTTC.

The V and J genes are TRBV5-1 and TRBJ2-1, with TRBD2 matching 11 bases. Germline CDR1 and CDR2: SGHRS and YFSETQ. The CDR3 is made up of 13 amino acids. V was pared by 7 bases and J by 6 bases, with 3 bases of the junction left unmatched. The CDR3 nucleotides read TGCGCCAGCCGACTAGCGGGACGCAATGAGCAGTTCTTC. This gives the protein CASRLAGRNEQFF. Full variable domain (missing parts from reference TRBV5-1 and TRBJ2-1): KAGVTQTPRYLIKTRGQQVTLSCSPISGHRSVSWYQQTPGQGLQFLFEYFSETQRNKGNFPGRFSGRQFSNSRSEMNVSTLELGDSALYLCASRLAGRNEQFFGPGTRLTVL.

The rearrangement links TRBV10-3 to TRBJ1-1; weak D call: TRBD1 (6 bases). The germline V gene encodes CDR1 ENHRY and CDR2 SYGVKD. The CDR3 sequence is 17 residues long. V was pared by 2 bases and J by 0 bases, with 16 bases between. CDR3 residues: CAISEGRGQSLNTEAFF. CDR3 nucleotides: TGTGCCATCAGTGAGGGACGCGGACAGTCCTTGAACACTGAAGCTTTCTTT.

The CDR3 spells CASSPGAGTYNEQFF. In nucleotides, the CDR3 is TGTGCCAGCTCACCCGGAGCGGGTACCTACAATGAGCAGTTCTTC. This sequence joins TRBV18 and TRBJ2-1, with TRBD2 as a possible D gene (6 bases). Trimming stripped 3 bases from V and 2 bases from J, with 11 bases between. CDR3 length: 15 amino acids. From germline, CDR1 is KGHSH and CDR2 LQKENI. The full variable domain, rest sourced from reference TRBV18 and TRBJ2-1, is NAGVMQNPRHLVRRRGQEARLRCSPMKGHSHVYWYRQLPEEGLKFMVYLQKENIIDESGMPKERFSAEFPKEGPSILRIQQVVRGDSAAYFCASSPGAGTYNEQFFGPGTRLTVL.

The genes are TRBV30 and TRBJ1-6; D remains ambiguous. V was cut by 2 bases and J by 5 bases, with 13 bases left in between. In germline, CDR1 is GTSNPN, CDR2 SVGIG (reference sequence). CDR3 size: 15 residues. The CDR3 loop reads CAWSQLRDNNSPLHF. The CDR3 DNA follows: TGTGCCTGGAGTCAACTCCGAGATAATAATTCACCCCTCCACTTT.

This chain uses TRBV27 with TRBJ1-5; D is uncertain. Looked up from germline, CDR1 is MNHEY and CDR2 is SMNVEV (reference sequence). V lost 2 bases and J 4 bases, leaving 21 bases between the germline ends. CDR3 length: 18 amino acids. CDR3 in DNA: TGTGCCAGCAGTTTAAAAGGGATCCCGCCCGCGGGGAATCAGCCCCAGCATTTT. Protein sequence: CASSLKGIPPAGNQPQHF.

This clone was seen a single time. The chain links TRBV19 to TRBJ2-7; D is perhaps TRBD1 (6 bases). The CDR3 spans 15 residues. V lost 3 bases and J 5 bases, leaving 17 bases between the germline ends. Per germline, CDR1 LNHDA and CDR2 SQIVND (reference sequence). This CDR3 is CASSMSRGRGHEQYF. CDR3 DNA sequence: TGTGCCAGTAGTATGTCCCGCGGCAGGGGCCACGAGCAGTACTTC.

In nucleotides, the CDR3 is TGTGCCAGCAGCTGGACCTTTCACAGGGGGCGCCCCACAGATACGCAGTATTTT. The encoded protein is CASSWTFHRGRPTDTQYF. The J gene is TRBJ2-3, the V gene TRBV5-4; TRBD1 aligns across 9 bases. V was pared by 3 bases and J by 2 bases, with 13 bases of the junction left unmatched. The germline V gene encodes CDR1 SGHNT and CDR2 YYREEE (reference sequence). The CDR3 consists of 18 residues.

The chain couples TRBV18 to TRBJ1-2; tentatively, D is TRBD1 (6 bases). The CDR3 consists of 15 residues. Germline assignment: CDR1 KGHSH and CDR2 LQKENI. V shed 5 bases and J shed 7 bases, with 20 bases lying between them. The CDR3 loop is CASSVSSRGDGGYTF. In DNA, the CDR3 is TGTGCCAGCTCAGTTTCCTCCAGGGGCGACGGTGGCTACACCTTC.

The V call is TRBV5-4, the J call TRBJ2-7; possibly TRBD1 for D (6 bases). Germline lookup yields CDR1 SGHNT and CDR2 YYREEE (reference sequence). The CDR3 has 15 residues. V lost 0 bases, J lost 5 bases, and 15 bases lay in between. The DNA for the CDR3 is TGTGCCAGCAGCTTGGAGGCAGGGGTGTTTGACGAGCAGTACTTC. Translated, it gives CASSLEAGVFDEQYF.

The gene calls are TRBV29-1 and TRBJ2-1; D might be TRBD2 (6 bases). Trimming left V 5 bases short and J 5 bases short, with 25 bases between. This CDR3 comprises 17 residues. Per the germline V gene, CDR1 is SQVTM and CDR2 is ANQGSEA. The CDR3 bases are TGCAGCGTTACTCCGGGACTTCTTACCGTGCCCGACAATGAGCAGTTCTTC. Protein sequence: CSVTPGLLTVPDNEQFF.